Listed here is a single T cell receptor (beta chain). With 0 bases removed from V and 8 bases from J, the gap between germline ends came to 13 bases. This CDR3 comprises 14 residues. CDR1 is SGHRS and CDR2 is YFSETQ in the germline V gene. The sample comes from a study of blood T cell repertoires in COVID-19. In the study overall: Sites in the United States, Italy and Spain provided acute and convalescent COVID-19 samples.

Original data processing: Nucleated cell number was recorded as an estimate derived from reference gene primer amplification. The method was immunoSEQ multiplex PCR; TCRdb's version includes in-frame clones alone and lacks a portion of them. The V and J calls and clone size come from that table; D and trimming were worked out from the DNA. Of some 49,000 clones listed, more than 80% are singletons. The chain combines TRBV5-1 with TRBJ2-3; tentatively, D is TRBD2 (6 bases). Sequences were obtained from peripheral blood. This TCR was sampled from a man aged 55 to 70 with COVID-19, enrolled during active disease. CDR3 nucleotide sequence: TGCGCCAGCAGCTTGGCGGGGGACCCCCGTACGCAGTATTTT. Amino acid sequence: CASSLAGDPRTQYF. The whole variable domain, remainder taken from reference TRBV5-1 and TRBJ2-3, is KAGVTQTPRYLIKTRGQQVTLSCSPISGHRSVSWYQQTPGQGLQFLFEYFSETQRNKGNFPGRFSGRQFSNSRSEMNVSTLELGDSALYLCASSLAGDPRTQYFGPGTRLTVL.